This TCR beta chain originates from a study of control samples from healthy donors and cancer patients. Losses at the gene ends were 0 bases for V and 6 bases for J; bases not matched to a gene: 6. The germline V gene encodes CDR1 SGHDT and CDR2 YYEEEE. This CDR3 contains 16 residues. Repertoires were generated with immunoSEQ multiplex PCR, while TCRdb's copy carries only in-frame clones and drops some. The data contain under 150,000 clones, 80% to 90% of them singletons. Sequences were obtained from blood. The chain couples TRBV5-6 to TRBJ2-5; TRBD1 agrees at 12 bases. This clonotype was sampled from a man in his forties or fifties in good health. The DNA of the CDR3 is TGTGCCAGCAGCTTGGCCGGGACAGGGGGCTGGAAGACCCAGTACTTC. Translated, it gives CASSLAGTGGWKTQYF.